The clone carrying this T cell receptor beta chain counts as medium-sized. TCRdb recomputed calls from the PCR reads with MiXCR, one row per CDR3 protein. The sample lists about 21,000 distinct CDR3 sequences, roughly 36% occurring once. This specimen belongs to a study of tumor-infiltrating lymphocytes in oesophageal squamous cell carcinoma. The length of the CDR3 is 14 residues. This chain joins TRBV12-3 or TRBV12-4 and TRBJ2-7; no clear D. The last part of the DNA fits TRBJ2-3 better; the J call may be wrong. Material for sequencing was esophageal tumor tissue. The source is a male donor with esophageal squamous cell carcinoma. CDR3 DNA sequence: TGTGCCAGCAGTTTAGGACGGAGCGCAGATACGCAGTATTTT. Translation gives CASSLGRSADTQYF.